This T cell receptor (beta chain) was sequenced during a study of preoperative IRX-2 immunotherapy in early breast cancer. V lost 9 bases to trimming and J lost 0 bases, with 12 bases between them. The CDR3 has 13 residues. Per germline, CDR1 LNHDA and CDR2 SQIVND (reference sequence). The treatment is: preoperative locoregional IRX-2 cytokine immunotherapy. This phase Ib study tested locoregional IRX-2 cytokine immunotherapy given before surgery. Sequenced by immunoSEQ multiplex PCR; TCRdb stores in-frame clones only, minus some. The table shows more than 50,000 clones, with around 94% occurring only once.

This TCR was sampled from a human donor with breast cancer. The sample was gathered from a patient treated with IRX-2 immunotherapy. The chain has TRBV19 and TRBJ2-7; D perhaps matches TRBD2 (5 bases). This chain's CDR3 is CASSGLSSYEQYF. The CDR3 DNA follows: TGTGCCAGCAGCGGACTGTCCTCCTACGAGCAGTACTTC.